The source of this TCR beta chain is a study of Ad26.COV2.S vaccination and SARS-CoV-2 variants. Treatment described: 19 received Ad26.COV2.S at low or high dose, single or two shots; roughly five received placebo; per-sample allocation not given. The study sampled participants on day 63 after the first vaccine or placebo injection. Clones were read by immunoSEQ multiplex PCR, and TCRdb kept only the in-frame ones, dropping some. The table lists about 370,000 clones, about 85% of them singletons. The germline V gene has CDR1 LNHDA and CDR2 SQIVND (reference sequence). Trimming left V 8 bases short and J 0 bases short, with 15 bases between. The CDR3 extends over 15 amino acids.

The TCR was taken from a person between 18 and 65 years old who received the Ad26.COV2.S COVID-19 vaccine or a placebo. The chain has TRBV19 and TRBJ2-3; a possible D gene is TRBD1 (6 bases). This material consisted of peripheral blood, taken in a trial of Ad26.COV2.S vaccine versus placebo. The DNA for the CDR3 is TGTGCCAGTGGGGGCTACAGGTCTAGCACAGATACGCAGTATTTT. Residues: CASGGYRSSTDTQYF. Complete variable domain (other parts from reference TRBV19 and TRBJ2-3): DGGITQSPKYLFRKEGQNVTLSCEQNLNHDAMYWYRQDPGQGLRLIYYSQIVNDFQKGDIAEGYSVSREKKESFPLTVTSAQKNPTAFYLCASGGYRSSTDTQYFGPGTRLTVL.